This is a list of T cell receptor beta chains from one sample in a study of T cell responses to AZD1222 COVID-19 vaccine. The method was immunoSEQ multiplex PCR; TCRdb's version includes in-frame clones alone and lacks a portion of them. The sample lists approximately 80,000 clones; approximately 80% were seen once. The sample was peripheral blood, taken on day 0 of AZD1222 vaccination. These receptors all come from an adult in good health. Both conserved end residues are part of each CDR3. The D gene is left open where the match is weak. The size field is filled for only some rows; it gives once, few, many or a size class.

clone size	V gene	D gene	J gene	CDR3 protein	CDR3 DNA
-	TRBV15	-	TRBJ2-5	CATSSSEQEETQYF	TGTGCCACCAGCAGTTCAGAACAGGAAGAGACCCAGTACTTC
once	TRBV18	-	TRBJ1-2	CASSPRSGIGYGYTF	TGTGCCAGCTCACCGCGCTCAGGTATAGGCTATGGCTACACCTTC
-	TRBV6-5	-	TRBJ2-7	CASSYNPSGEQYF	TGTGCCAGCAGTTATAACCCCTCGGGCGAGCAGTACTTC
-	TRBV18	-	TRBJ1-1	CASSPPAGTLTEAFF	TGTGCCAGCTCACCACCGGCGGGGACGTTAACTGAAGCTTTCTTT
few	TRBV29-1	-	TRBJ1-2	CSASSSDYGYTF	TGCAGCGCCTCGAGTTCAGACTATGGCTACACCTTC
few	TRBV6-4	-	TRBJ1-3	CASSDPDAGSGNTIYF	TGTGCCAGCAGTGACCCTGATGCAGGGTCTGGAAACACCATATATTTT
-	TRBV2	TRBD2	TRBJ2-2	CASSRTSGRAGTGELFF	TGTGCCAGCAGCCGGACTAGCGGGAGGGCCGGCACCGGGGAGCTGTTTTTT
once	TRBV3-1/TRBV3-2	-	TRBJ2-3	CASSQGGGAGDTQYF	TGTGCCAGCAGCCAAGGGGGGGGCGCGGGAGATACGCAGTATTTT
-	TRBV7-9	-	TRBJ2-5	CASSLGSVAGETQYF	TGTGCCAGCAGCTTAGGATCCGTGGCAGGAGAGACCCAGTACTTC
-	TRBV28	TRBD1	TRBJ1-5	CATQGQPSNQPQHF	TGTGCCACCCAGGGACAGCCTAGCAATCAGCCCCAGCATTTT
few	TRBV19	-	TRBJ1-2	CASSNNNRAFYGYTF	TGTGCCAGTAGTAACAACAACAGGGCCTTCTATGGCTACACCTTC
-	TRBV28	-	TRBJ1-4	CASSLIEGRKLFF	TGTGCCAGCAGTTTGATCGAGGGACGTAAACTGTTTTTT
few	TRBV7-2	TRBD1	TRBJ2-1	CASSSDRDRSGNEQFF	TGTGCCAGCAGCTCCGACCGGGACAGGTCGGGCAATGAGCAGTTCTTC
once	TRBV3-1/TRBV3-2	-	TRBJ1-2	CASSVAGHYGYTF	TGTGCCAGCTCTGTGGCGGGGCACTATGGCTACACCTTC
-	TRBV28	-	TRBJ1-3	CASSSPTGGNTIYF	TGTGCCAGCAGTTCGCCGACGGGAGGAAACACCATATATTTT
-	TRBV6-5	-	TRBJ1-2	CASSQTTGFYGYTF	TGTGCCAGCAGTCAAACCACAGGGTTTTATGGCTACACCTTC
-	TRBV5-1	-	TRBJ1-1	CASSLPSGGFSEAFF	TGCGCCAGCAGCTTGCCGTCGGGGGGCTTTTCTGAAGCTTTCTTT
-	TRBV18	-	TRBJ1-1	CASSPIARNTEAFF	TGTGCCAGCTCCCCCATTGCGCGGAACACTGAAGCTTTCTTT
few	TRBV30	-	TRBJ2-7	CAWVELGSYEQYF	TGTGCCTGGGTGGAACTGGGCTCCTACGAGCAGTACTTC
few	TRBV23-1	-	TRBJ1-5	CAISRGTFRNQPQHF	TGCGCCATTTCAAGGGGGACCTTTAGGAATCAGCCCCAGCATTTT
-	TRBV9	-	TRBJ2-3	CASSVTSDTQYF	TGTGCCAGCAGCGTAACGTCCGATACGCAGTATTTT
-	TRBV28	-	TRBJ1-5	CASSFSSFRARAYSNQPQHF	TGTGCCAGCAGTTTCTCTTCCTTCAGGGCCAGAGCCTATAGCAATCAGCCCCAGCATTTT
once	TRBV30	-	TRBJ2-4	CAWRGGGGLAKNIQYF	TGTGCCTGGAGAGGGGGAGGGGGCCTAGCCAAAAACATTCAGTACTTC
-	TRBV20-1	TRBD1	TRBJ1-5	CSASTQGGQPQHF	TGCAGTGCTAGTACACAGGGGGGGCAGCCCCAGCATTTT